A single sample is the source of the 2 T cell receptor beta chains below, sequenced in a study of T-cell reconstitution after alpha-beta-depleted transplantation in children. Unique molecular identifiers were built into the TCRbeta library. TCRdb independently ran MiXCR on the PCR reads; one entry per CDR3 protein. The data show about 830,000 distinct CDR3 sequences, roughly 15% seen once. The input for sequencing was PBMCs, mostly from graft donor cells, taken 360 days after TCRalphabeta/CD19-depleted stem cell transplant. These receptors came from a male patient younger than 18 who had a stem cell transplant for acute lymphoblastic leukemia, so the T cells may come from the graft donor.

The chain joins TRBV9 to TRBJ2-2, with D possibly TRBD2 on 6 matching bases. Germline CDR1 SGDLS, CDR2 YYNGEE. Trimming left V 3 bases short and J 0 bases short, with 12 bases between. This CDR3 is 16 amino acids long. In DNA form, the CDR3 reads TGTGCCAGCAGCGGCCGAGTAGCGGCGAACACCGGGGAGCTGTTTTTT. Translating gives CASSGRVAANTGELFF.

CDR3 nucleotides: TGTGCCAGCAGCTACGACACCGTCGCCGATACGCAGTATTTT. As protein: CASSYDTVADTQYF. V and J are TRBV7-9 and TRBJ2-3; D remains unclear. The CDR3 is 14 residues long. V was shortened by 4 bases and J by 6 bases, with 14 bases between the two germline ends. Germline V gives CDR1 SEHNR, CDR2 FQNEAQ (reference sequence).